This TCR beta chain was captured in a study of blood T cells in healthy people across ages. Combining a sample-barcoded 5' primer with a J-beta primer mix, a second PCR ran for 7 to 11 cycles. TCRdb re-called the 5' RACE reads with MiXCR, one entry per CDR3 protein. Here the sample spans about 1.4 million distinct CDR3 sequences, roughly 64% being singletons. The germline V gene has CDR1 GTSNPN and CDR2 SVGIG (reference sequence). Trimming removed 3 bases at V and 2 bases at J, with 11 bases between. CDR3 length: 13 residues. This clonotype appeared once. This chain uses TRBV30 with TRBJ2-7; the D gene is possibly TRBD2 (6 bases). The source of this sequence is a young man in good health. Sample: blood. CDR3 bases: TGTGCCTGGAGCATGGGACTTGCCTACGAGCAGTACTTC. It translates to CAWSMGLAYEQYF.